Shown below are 25 T cell receptor beta chains from a single sample sequenced in a study of cytomegalovirus exposure and HLA in healthy donors (dated by TCRdb to about 2017). The library was made by the immunoSEQ multiplex PCR assay. The multiplex PCR relied on a mix of 60 forward primers for TCR Vbeta segments and 13 reverse primers for TCR Jbeta segments. This immuneACCESS table, as held by TCRdb, lists in-frame sequences with V and J called but not all clones. Of the missing ones, under half trace to an unresolved V gene in checked studies; the others have no known cause. A total of 150,000 to 200,000 clones appear in this sample, more than 65% of them only once. The ten largest account for more than 0.5% of the sample. The specimen sequenced was PBMCs. The receptors here all came from a woman aged 50 to 65 in good health and CMV-seronegative.

The gene calls are TRBV5-1 and TRBJ2-2; maybe TRBD1 (6 bases). The CDR3 length is 16 residues. Germline CDR1 and CDR2: SGHRS and YFSETQ. Trimming took 7 bases from V and 6 from J, leaving 22 bases between them. The CDR3 is CASGQQGTGIAGELFF. The CDR3 DNA reads TGCGCCAGCGGACAACAGGGAACGGGTATTGCCGGGGAGCTGTTTTTT.

The chain joins TRBV27 to TRBJ1-6; 8 nucleotides agree with TRBD1. Per the germline V gene, CDR1 is MNHEY and CDR2 is SMNVEV (reference sequence). The CDR3 sequence is 16 residues long. V shed 3 bases and J 10 bases; nucleotides not matched to a gene: 11. The CDR3 sequence is CASSLVNDRGRSPLHF. DNA of the CDR3: TGTGCCAGCAGTTTGGTCAACGACAGGGGACGATCACCCCTCCACTTT.

The gene calls are TRBV7-9 and TRBJ2-5; 7 positions match TRBD1. Near its end, the DNA agrees better with TRBJ2-7, so the J call may be wrong. Germline V gene sequence: CDR1 SEHNR, CDR2 FQNEAQ (reference sequence). This CDR3 is built from 14 residues. CDR3 DNA sequence: TGTGCCAGCAGCCCATCGACAGGGAACTACGAGCAGTACTTC. Translated, it gives CASSPSTGNYEQYF.

The chain has TRBV6-5 and TRBJ1-4; D remains unclear. The V gene lost 0 bases and the J gene lost 3 bases, with 5 bases spanning the gap. Germline lookup yields CDR1 MNHEY and CDR2 SVGAGI. The CDR3 length is 14 residues. The CDR3 DNA is TGTGCCAGCAGTTACTCCAGTTCTAATGAAAAACTGTTTTTT. It encodes CASSYSSSNEKLFF.

Regarding this clone: At one boundary the junction diverges from the germline segment, which might be a read error. This sequence joins TRBV6-6 and TRBJ2-6; tentatively, D is TRBD2 (6 bases). The CDR3 contains 16 residues. Germline-derived CDR1 and CDR2 are MNHNY and SVGAGI (reference sequence). The DNA for the CDR3 is TGTGCCAGCAGCCCCGGAGGGAGTCCTGGGGCCAACGGCCTGACTTTC. It encodes CASSPGGSPGANGLTF.

The chain has TRBV19 and TRBJ2-6; D is unclear. The CDR3 extends over 16 amino acids. The germline CDR1 and CDR2 sequences are LNHDA and SQIVND (reference sequence). V was trimmed by 3 bases and J by 0 bases, leaving 9 bases between them. The CDR3 sequence is CASSITEHSGANVLTF. The CDR3, as DNA: TGTGCCAGTAGTATTACCGAGCACTCTGGGGCCAACGTCCTGACTTTC.

The genes are TRBV10-3 and TRBJ2-4, with no clear D. CDR1 and CDR2 from the germline V gene are ENHRY and SYGVKD. The CDR3 spans 15 residues. Trimming left V 0 bases short and J 7 bases short, with 13 bases between. CDR3 DNA sequence: TGTGCCATCAGTGAGTCCCCAGCCTACGGGAACATTCAGTACTTC. Its protein product is CAISESPAYGNIQYF.

This rearrangement joins TRBV19 to TRBJ1-5; a possible D gene is TRBD1 (6 bases). This CDR3 spans 14 amino acids. V was clipped by 5 bases and J by 2 bases, with 10 bases between them. Germline lookup yields CDR1 LNHDA and CDR2 SQIVND (reference sequence). The chain's CDR3 is CASSPQGGNQPQHF. CDR3 bases: TGTGCCAGTAGTCCACAGGGAGGCAATCAGCCCCAGCATTTT.

The CDR3 region is CASSLLDSGGTRTQYF. The CDR3 DNA is TGTGCCAGCAGCCTCCTGGATAGCGGGGGAACTAGGACGCAGTATTTT. V gene TRBV14 combines with J gene TRBJ2-3, with TRBD2 identical over 9 bases. Per the germline V gene, CDR1 is SGHDN and CDR2 is FVKESK. The CDR3 is 16 amino acids. Trimming removed 4 bases from V and 9 bases from J; junction bases left unmatched: 14.

V and J are TRBV11-2 and TRBJ2-1, with D unclear. V lost 5 bases and J lost 5, with 16 bases in between. Germline lookup yields CDR1 SGHAT and CDR2 FQNNGV. CDR3 size: 15 residues. CDR3 coding DNA: TGTGCCAGCAGCCCATCTATCTGGTCAAACAATGAGCAGTTCTTC. Amino acids: CASSPSIWSNNEQFF.

The chain has TRBV4-3 and TRBJ1-2, with D possibly matching TRBD1 (5 bases). The CDR3 runs to 15 residues. In germline, CDR1 is LGHNA, CDR2 YSLEER. V dropped 0 bases and J dropped 4 bases, with 12 bases sitting between them. The CDR3 sequence is CASSQEAVGGYGYTF. The CDR3 nucleotides are TGCGCCAGCAGCCAAGAGGCGGTCGGGGGCTATGGCTACACCTTC.

V and J are TRBV6-1 and TRBJ2-5; weak D call: TRBD1 (6 bases). This CDR3 contains 15 residues. From germline, CDR1 is MNHNS and CDR2 SASEGT. With 2 bases removed from V and 3 bases from J, the gap between germline ends came to 13 bases. The DNA of the CDR3 is TGTGCCAGCAGTGAAACATTGCGGACAGAAGAGACCCAGTACTTC. Its translation is CASSETLRTEETQYF.

The rearrangement links TRBV7-6 to TRBJ2-1; TRBD2 is a possible D gene (6 bases). CDR3 length: 13 amino acids. Germline CDR1 and CDR2: SGHVS and FNYEAQ. The V end was cut by 6 bases, the J end by 8 bases, with 14 bases between. CDR3 sequence (DNA): TGTGCCAGCAGTCCCGGAGGGTCCCATGAGCAGTTCTTC. It codes for CASSPGGSHEQFF.

The rearrangement uses TRBV9 and TRBJ2-1; 10 bases align to TRBD1. CDR1 is SGDLS and CDR2 is YYNGEE in the germline V gene. The junction had 12 bases not matched to a gene; V was cut back by 3 bases and J by 9 bases. The CDR3 has 16 residues. In DNA form, the CDR3 reads TGTGCCAGCAGCGCCCGGGGACAGGGGCGGGTAAGTGAGCAGTTCTTC. It codes for CASSARGQGRVSEQFF.

This clone is a singleton in its sample. The V gene is TRBV5-4, the J gene TRBJ2-3, with 9 nucleotides matching TRBD2. This CDR3 contains 15 residues. The J segment lost 1 base and the V segment lost 9 bases, leaving 9 bases of the junction unmatched. CDR1 and CDR2 (germline): SGHNT, YYREEE (reference sequence). The DNA of the CDR3 is TGTGCCACGGGGGGCGGGAGGGCCCGCACAGATACGCAGTATTTT. This encodes CATGGGRARTDTQYF.

This clone has more than one count but fewer than ten. CDR3 residues: CASSRQDYNQPQHF. The CDR3, as DNA: TGTGCCAGTAGTCGCCAAGACTACAATCAGCCCCAGCATTTT. The chain joins TRBV19 to TRBJ1-5; D remains ambiguous. Germline CDR1 reads LNHDA; CDR2 reads SQIVND (reference sequence). Trimming stripped 5 bases from V and 3 bases from J, with 11 bases between. This CDR3 contains 14 residues.

The CDR3 nucleotides are TGTGCCAGCAGCTCTACGGACGGGAGGTACACTGAAGCTTTCTTT. The encoded protein is CASSSTDGRYTEAFF. The genes are TRBV5-8 and TRBJ1-1; unclear D gene. V shed 3 bases and J shed 3 bases, with 15 bases lying between them. The CDR3 totals 15 residues. Looked up from germline, CDR1 is SGHTS and CDR2 is YDEGEE.

The J gene is TRBJ1-1, the V gene TRBV7-3; no definite D call. CDR1 is SGHTA, CDR2 FQGTGA, per germline. Between the trimmed V and J ends, which lost 5 bases and 1 base, there was a span of 8 bases. CDR3 length: 13 residues. The CDR3 DNA reads TGTGCCAGCAGCCCTCGACAGAACACTGAAGCTTTCTTT. It is translated as CASSPRQNTEAFF.

The gene calls are TRBV5-5 and TRBJ1-6; the match to TRBD1 covers 9 bases. The CDR3 spans 15 residues. Germline V gene data show CDR1 as SGHKS and CDR2 as YYEKEE (reference sequence). The trim removed 5 bases at V and 6 bases at J, leaving 6 bases unmatched. The CDR3, as DNA: TGTGCCAGCAGGCCCGCGGGACAGGGTAATTCACCCCTCCACTTT. Translated, it gives CASRPAGQGNSPLHF.

This clone was observed a handful of times. The rearrangement uses TRBV9 and TRBJ2-3; D remains ambiguous. The length of the CDR3 is 16 residues. In germline, CDR1 is SGDLS, CDR2 YYNGEE. Trimming removed 0 bases from V and 0 bases from J, with 11 bases in between. CDR3 sequence reads: CASSVGPGLSTDTQYF. As DNA, the CDR3 is TGTGCCAGCAGCGTAGGTCCCGGGTTGAGCACAGATACGCAGTATTTT.

This sequence joins TRBV28 and TRBJ2-1, with D possibly being TRBD2 (5 bases). With 6 bases removed from V and 15 bases from J, the gap between germline ends came to 24 bases. Germline CDR1 MDHEN, CDR2 SYDVKM. This CDR3 spans 14 amino acids. CDR3 bases: TGTGCCAGCAGAACCCTAGCAGGATTCAACGGCCGGTTCTTC. Residues: CASRTLAGFNGRFF.

The CDR3 bases are TGCGCCAGCAGCTTGATTCGGACAGGGGGTACAGGCTACACCTTC. As protein: CASSLIRTGGTGYTF. The chain has TRBV5-1 and TRBJ1-2; TRBD1 matches at 10 bases. This CDR3 is built from 15 residues. CDR1 and CDR2 from the germline V gene are SGHRS and YFSETQ. The J segment lost 8 bases and the V segment lost 1 base, leaving 8 bases of the junction unmatched.

The gene calls are TRBV9 and TRBJ1-1; the D gene is possibly TRBD1 (5 bases). V shed 4 bases and J shed 1 base, with 14 bases lying between them. The CDR3 consists of 15 residues. Germline V CDR1 and CDR2: SGDLS, YYNGEE. CDR3: CASSPDSPSNTEAFF. In nucleotides, the CDR3 is TGTGCCAGCAGCCCCGACAGCCCCTCGAACACTGAAGCTTTCTTT.

The chain couples TRBV27 to TRBJ1-1; 7 positions agree with TRBD1. This CDR3 has 13 amino acids. In germline, CDR1 is MNHEY, CDR2 SMNVEV (reference sequence). Unmatched junction bases numbered 8, after V lost 7 bases and J lost 6 bases. This chain's CDR3 is CASKRQGVAEAFF. As DNA, the CDR3 is TGTGCCAGCAAAAGACAGGGTGTGGCTGAAGCTTTCTTT.

The CDR3 region is CASSFKDEEGVVRQPQHF. The CDR3 DNA reads TGTGCCAGCAGCTTTAAGGACGAGGAAGGGGTGGTTCGGCAGCCCCAGCATTTT. The chain couples TRBV7-3 to TRBJ1-5; weak D call: TRBD1 (5 bases). The germline V gene encodes CDR1 SGHTA and CDR2 FQGTGA. Trimming took off 3 bases at V and 7 bases at J, with 25 bases between the two ends. The CDR3 covers 18 residues.